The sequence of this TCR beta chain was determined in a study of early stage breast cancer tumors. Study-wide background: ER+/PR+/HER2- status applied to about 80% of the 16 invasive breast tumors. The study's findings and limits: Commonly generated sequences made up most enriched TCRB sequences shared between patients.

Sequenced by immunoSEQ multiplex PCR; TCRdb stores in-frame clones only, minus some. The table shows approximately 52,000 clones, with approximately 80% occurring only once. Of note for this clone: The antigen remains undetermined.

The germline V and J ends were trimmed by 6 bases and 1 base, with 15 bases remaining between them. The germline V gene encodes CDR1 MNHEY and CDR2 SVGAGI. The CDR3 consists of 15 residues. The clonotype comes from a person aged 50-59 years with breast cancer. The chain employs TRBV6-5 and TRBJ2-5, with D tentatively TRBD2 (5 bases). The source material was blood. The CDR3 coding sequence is TGTGCCAGCAGCCAACCTAGACGGGGCCAAGAGACCCAGTACTTC. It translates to CASSQPRRGQETQYF.